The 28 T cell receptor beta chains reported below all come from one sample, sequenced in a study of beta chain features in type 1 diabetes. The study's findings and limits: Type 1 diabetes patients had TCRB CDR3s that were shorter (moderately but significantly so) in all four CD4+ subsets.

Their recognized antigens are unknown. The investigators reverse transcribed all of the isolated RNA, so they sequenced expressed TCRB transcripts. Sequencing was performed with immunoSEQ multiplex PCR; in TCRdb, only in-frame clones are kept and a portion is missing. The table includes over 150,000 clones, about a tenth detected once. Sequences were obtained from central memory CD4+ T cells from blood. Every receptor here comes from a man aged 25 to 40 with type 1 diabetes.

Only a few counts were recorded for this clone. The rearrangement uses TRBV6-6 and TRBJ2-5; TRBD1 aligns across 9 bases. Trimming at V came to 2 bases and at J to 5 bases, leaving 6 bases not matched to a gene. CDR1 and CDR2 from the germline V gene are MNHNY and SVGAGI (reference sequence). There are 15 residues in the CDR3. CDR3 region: CASSYATTGGETQYF. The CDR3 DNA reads TGTGCCAGCAGTTACGCAACTACAGGGGGCGAGACCCAGTACTTC.

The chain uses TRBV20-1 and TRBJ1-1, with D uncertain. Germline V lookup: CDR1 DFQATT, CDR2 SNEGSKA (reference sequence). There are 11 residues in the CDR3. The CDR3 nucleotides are TGCAGCGCGTTAGGAGACACTGAAGCTTTCTTT. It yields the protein CSALGDTEAFF.

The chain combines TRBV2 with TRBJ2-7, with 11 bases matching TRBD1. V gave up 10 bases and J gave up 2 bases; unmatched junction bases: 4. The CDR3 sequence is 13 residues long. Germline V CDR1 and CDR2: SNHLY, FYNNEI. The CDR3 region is CATWDRGTYEQYF. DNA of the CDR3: TGTGCCACATGGGACAGGGGGACCTACGAGCAGTACTTC.

The CDR3 is CASSPTSAHNEQFF. The CDR3 DNA reads as TGTGCCAGCAGCCCGACTAGCGCCCACAATGAGCAGTTCTTC. V is TRBV4-2 and J is TRBJ2-1; 8 nucleotides align to TRBD2. The CDR3 runs to 14 residues. With 4 bases clipped from V and 5 bases from J, the junction kept 4 bases outside the gene matches. Per germline, CDR1 LGHNA and CDR2 YNFKEQ.

The CDR3 region is CASSFNPAGDTQYF. The CDR3, as DNA: TGTGCCAGCAGCTTTAACCCCGCCGGAGATACGCAGTATTTT. The genes are TRBV11-2 and TRBJ2-3, with D unresolved. CDR1 is SGHAT, CDR2 FQNNGV, per germline. V was clipped by 3 bases and J by 5 bases, with 12 bases between them. The CDR3 runs 14 residues.

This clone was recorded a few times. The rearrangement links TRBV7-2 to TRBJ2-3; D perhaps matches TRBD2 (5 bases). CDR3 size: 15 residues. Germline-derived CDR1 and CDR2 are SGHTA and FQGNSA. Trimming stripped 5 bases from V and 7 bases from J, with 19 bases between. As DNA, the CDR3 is TGTGCCAGCAGCCCCGCCCGGCGGGTTGGAAATACGCAGTATTTT. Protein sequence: CASSPARRVGNTQYF.

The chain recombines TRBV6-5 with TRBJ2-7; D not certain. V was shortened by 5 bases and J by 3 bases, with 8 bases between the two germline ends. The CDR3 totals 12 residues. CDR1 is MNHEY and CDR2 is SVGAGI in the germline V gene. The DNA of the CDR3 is TGTGCCAGCAGTATAAGAGGCTACGAGCAGTACTTC. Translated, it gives CASSIRGYEQYF.

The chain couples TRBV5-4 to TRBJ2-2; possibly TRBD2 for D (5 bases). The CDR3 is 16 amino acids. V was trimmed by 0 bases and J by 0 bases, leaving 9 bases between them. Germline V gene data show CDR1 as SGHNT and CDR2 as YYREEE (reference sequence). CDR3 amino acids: CASSLGFGTNTGELFF. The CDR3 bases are TGTGCCAGCAGCTTGGGATTCGGGACGAACACCGGGGAGCTGTTTTTT.

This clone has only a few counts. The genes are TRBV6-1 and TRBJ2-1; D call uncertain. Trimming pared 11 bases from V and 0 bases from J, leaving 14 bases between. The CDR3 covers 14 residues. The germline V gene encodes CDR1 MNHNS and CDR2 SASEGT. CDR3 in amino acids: CAGSGGGSYNEQFF. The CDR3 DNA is TGTGCCGGGTCTGGCGGCGGCTCCTACAATGAGCAGTTCTTC.

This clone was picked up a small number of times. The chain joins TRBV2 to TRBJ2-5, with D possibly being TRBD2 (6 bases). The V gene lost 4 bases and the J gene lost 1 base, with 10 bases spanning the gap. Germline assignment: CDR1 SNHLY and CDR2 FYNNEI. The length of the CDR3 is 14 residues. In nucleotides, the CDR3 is TGTGCCAGCAGTGGGACTATCCCCCAAGAGACCCAGTACTTC. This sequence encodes CASSGTIPQETQYF.

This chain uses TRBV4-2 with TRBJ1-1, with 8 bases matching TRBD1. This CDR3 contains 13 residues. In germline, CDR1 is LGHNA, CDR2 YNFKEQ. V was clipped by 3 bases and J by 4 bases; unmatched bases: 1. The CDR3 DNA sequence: TGTGCCAGCAGCCAGACAGGGGCCACTGAAGCTTTCTTT. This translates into CASSQTGATEAFF.

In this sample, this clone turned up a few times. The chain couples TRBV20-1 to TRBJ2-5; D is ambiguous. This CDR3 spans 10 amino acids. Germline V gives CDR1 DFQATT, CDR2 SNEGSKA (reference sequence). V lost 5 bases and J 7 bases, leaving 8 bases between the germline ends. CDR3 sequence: CSAEPRTQYF. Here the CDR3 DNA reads TGCAGTGCTGAGCCCCGGACCCAGTACTTC.

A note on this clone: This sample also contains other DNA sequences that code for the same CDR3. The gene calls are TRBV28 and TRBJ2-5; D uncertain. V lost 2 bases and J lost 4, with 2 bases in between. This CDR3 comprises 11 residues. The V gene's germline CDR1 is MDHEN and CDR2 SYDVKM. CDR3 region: CASSLRETQYF. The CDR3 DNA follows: TGTGCCAGCAGTTTACGAGAGACCCAGTACTTC.

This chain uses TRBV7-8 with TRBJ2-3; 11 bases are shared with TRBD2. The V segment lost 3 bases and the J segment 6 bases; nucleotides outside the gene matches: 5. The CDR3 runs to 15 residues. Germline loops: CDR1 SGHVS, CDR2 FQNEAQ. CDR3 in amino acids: CASSLRLAGHDTQYF. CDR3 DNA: TGTGCCAGCAGCTTGAGACTAGCGGGACACGATACGCAGTATTTT.

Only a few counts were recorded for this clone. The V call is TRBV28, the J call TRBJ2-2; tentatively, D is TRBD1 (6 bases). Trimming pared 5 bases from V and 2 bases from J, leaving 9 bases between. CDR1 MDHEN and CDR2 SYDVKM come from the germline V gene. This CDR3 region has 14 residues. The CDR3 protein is CASSQGFNTGELFF. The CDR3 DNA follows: TGTGCCAGCAGTCAGGGGTTTAACACCGGGGAGCTGTTTTTT.

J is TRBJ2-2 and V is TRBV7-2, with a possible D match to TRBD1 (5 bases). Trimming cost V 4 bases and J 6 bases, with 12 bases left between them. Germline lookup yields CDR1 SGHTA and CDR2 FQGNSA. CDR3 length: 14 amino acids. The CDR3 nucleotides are TGTGCCAGCAGCTATACAGGAAGGGCCGGGGAGCTGTTTTTT. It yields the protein CASSYTGRAGELFF.

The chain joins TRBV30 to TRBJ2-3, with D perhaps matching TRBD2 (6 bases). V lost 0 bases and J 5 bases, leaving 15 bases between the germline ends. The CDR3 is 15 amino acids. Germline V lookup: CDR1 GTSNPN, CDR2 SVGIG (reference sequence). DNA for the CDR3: TGTGCCTGGAGTGTACCGGGAGTGAGAGGAGATACGCAGTATTTT. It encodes CAWSVPGVRGDTQYF.

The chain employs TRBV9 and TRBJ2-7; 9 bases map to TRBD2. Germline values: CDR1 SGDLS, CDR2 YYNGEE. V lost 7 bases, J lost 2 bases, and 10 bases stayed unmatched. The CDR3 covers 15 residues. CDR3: CASGPSSGRPYEQYF. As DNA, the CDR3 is TGTGCCAGCGGGCCGAGTAGCGGGAGACCCTACGAGCAGTACTTC.

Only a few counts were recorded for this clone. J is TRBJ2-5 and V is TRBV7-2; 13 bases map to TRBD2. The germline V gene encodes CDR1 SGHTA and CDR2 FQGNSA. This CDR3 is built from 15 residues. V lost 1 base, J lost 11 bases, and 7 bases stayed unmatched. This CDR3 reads CASSLELAGGGSQYF. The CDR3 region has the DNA TGTGCCAGCAGCTTAGAACTAGCGGGAGGGGGTAGTCAGTACTTC.

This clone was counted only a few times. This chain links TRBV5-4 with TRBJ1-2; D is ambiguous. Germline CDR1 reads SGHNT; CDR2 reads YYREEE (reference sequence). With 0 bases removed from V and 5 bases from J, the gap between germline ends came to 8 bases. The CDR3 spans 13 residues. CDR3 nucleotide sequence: TGTGCCAGCAGCTTGGTGAGGGATTATGGCTACACCTTC. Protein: CASSLVRDYGYTF.

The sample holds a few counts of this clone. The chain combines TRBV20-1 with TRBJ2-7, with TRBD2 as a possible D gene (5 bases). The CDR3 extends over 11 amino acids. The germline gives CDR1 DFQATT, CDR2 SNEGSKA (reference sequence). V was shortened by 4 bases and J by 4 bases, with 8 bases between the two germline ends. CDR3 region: CSAKREYEQYF. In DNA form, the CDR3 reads TGCAGTGCTAAAAGGGAGTACGAGCAGTACTTC.

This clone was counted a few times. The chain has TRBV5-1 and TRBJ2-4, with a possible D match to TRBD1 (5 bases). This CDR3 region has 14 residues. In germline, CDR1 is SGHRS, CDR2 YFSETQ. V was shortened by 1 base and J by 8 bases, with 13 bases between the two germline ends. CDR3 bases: TGCGCCAGCAGCTTGCCAGGGTCTCAGGACATTCAGTACTTC. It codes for CASSLPGSQDIQYF.

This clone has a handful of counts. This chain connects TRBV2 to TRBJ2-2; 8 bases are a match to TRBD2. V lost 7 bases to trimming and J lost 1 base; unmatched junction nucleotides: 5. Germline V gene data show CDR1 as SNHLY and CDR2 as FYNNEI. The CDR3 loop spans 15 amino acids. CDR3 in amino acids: CASTFTSGNTGELFF. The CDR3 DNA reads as TGTGCCAGCACTTTCACTAGCGGGAACACCGGGGAGCTGTTTTTT.

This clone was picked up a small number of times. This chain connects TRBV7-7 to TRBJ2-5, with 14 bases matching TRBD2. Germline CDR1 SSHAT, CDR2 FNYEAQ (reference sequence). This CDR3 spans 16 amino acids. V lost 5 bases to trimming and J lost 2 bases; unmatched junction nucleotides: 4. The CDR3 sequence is CASSAGLAGAQETQYF. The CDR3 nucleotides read TGTGCCAGCAGCGCGGGACTAGCGGGGGCACAAGAGACCCAGTACTTC.

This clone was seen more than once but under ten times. The DNA of the CDR3 is TGTGCCAGCAGCGTAACGATGGGGGGAGAGACCCAGTACTTC. Translation gives CASSVTMGGETQYF. V gene TRBV9 combines with J gene TRBJ2-5; D is perhaps TRBD2 (6 bases). The CDR3 consists of 14 residues. V shed 1 base and J shed 4 bases, with 11 bases lying between them. Germline loops: CDR1 SGDLS, CDR2 YYNGEE.

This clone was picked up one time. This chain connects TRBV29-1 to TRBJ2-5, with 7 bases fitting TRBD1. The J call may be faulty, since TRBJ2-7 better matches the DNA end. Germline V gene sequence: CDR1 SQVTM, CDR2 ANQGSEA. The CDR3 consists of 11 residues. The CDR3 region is CSVESGGEQYF. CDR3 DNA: TGCAGCGTAGAATCAGGGGGCGAGCAGTACTTC.

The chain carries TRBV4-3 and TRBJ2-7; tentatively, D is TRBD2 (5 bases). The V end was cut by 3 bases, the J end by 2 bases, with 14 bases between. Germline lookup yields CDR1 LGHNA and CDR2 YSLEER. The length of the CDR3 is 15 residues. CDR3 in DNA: TGCGCCAGCAGCCAGGTCAGGAGGCGCGCCTACGAGCAGTACTTC. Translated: CASSQVRRRAYEQYF.

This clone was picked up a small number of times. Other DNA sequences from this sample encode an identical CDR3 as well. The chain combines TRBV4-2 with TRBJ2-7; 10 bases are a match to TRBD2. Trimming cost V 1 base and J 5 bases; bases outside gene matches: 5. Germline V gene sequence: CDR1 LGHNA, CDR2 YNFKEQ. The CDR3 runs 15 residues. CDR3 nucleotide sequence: TGTGCCAGCAGCCAAGGGAGCGGGAGGGCCGACGAGCAGTACTTC. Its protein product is CASSQGSGRADEQYF.